The 26 T cell receptor beta chains below were found in one sample sequenced in a study of CD8 T cells in Susac syndrome. Random hexamers served to reverse transcribe roughly 0.5 to 1 ug RNA. TCRdb processed the immunoSEQ multiplex PCR reads anew with MiXCR; each CDR3 protein has one entry. The sample has about 150,000 distinct CDR3 sequences, over 95% seen once; the top ten hold 0.14% to 0.15%. The specimen was CD8+ T cells from PBMCs. The receptors were sampled from a human donor with multiple sclerosis.

The gene calls are TRBV29-1 and TRBJ2-1; 11 bases are a match to TRBD1. Trimming cost V 3 bases and J 8 bases; bases outside gene matches: 15. Germline loops: CDR1 SQVTM, CDR2 ANQGSEA. The CDR3 covers 17 residues. The CDR3 bases are TGCAGCGTTGAGGAACAGCGATTAGGACAGGGGGCATATGAGCAGTTCTTC. It encodes CSVEEQRLGQGAYEQFF.

The CDR3 DNA reads as TGCAGTGCATTCGCAAACACCGGGGAGCTGTTTTTT. The encoded protein is CSAFANTGELFF. The chain employs TRBV20-1 and TRBJ2-2; no firm D call. Germline CDR1 is DFQATT and CDR2 is SNEGSKA (reference sequence). V lost 6 bases, J lost 2 bases, and 7 bases lay in between. CDR3 length: 12 amino acids.

This chain uses TRBV6-6 with TRBJ1-1, with D unclear. The V end lost 7 bases, the J end lost 5 bases, and 11 bases lay between the germline ends. The germline CDR1 and CDR2 sequences are MNHNY and SVGAGI (reference sequence). This CDR3 has 12 amino acids. CDR3 loop: CASKTGGTEAFF. The CDR3 DNA follows: TGTGCCAGCAAAACGGGTGGGACTGAAGCTTTCTTT.

The chain joins TRBV9 to TRBJ2-3; D not certain. Trimming shortened V by 4 bases and J by 4 bases, and 16 bases separated the two germline ends. This CDR3 comprises 15 residues. The germline V gene encodes CDR1 SGDLS and CDR2 YYNGEE. The CDR3 DNA reads as TGTGCCAGCAGCCCCAGTGTGACGACCGCAGATACGCAGTATTTT. The encoded protein is CASSPSVTTADTQYF.

CDR3 in DNA: TGTGCCAGCAGCTCCTCCCCAGGGGACGAGACCCAGTACTTC. Protein: CASSSSPGDETQYF. The chain links TRBV7-3 to TRBJ2-5; TRBD1 might be the D (6 bases). This CDR3 is built from 14 residues. Trimming removed 4 bases from V and 5 bases from J, with 14 bases in between. CDR1 and CDR2 from the germline V gene are SGHTA and FQGTGA. The full variable domain, its missing parts supplied by reference TRBV7-3 and TRBJ2-5, is GAGVSQTPSNKVTEKGKYVELRCDPISGHTALYWYRQSLGQGPEFLIYFQGTGAADDSGLPNDRFFAVRPEGSVSTLKIQRTERGDSAVYLCASSSSPGDETQYFGPGTRLLVL.

This chain uses TRBV14 with TRBJ2-2; no clear D. The CDR3 has 13 residues. Trimming took off 6 bases at V and 1 base at J, with 6 bases between the two ends. The germline V gene has CDR1 SGHDN and CDR2 FVKESK. The CDR3 region is CASRVLNTGELFF. DNA of the CDR3: TGTGCCAGCAGAGTTCTGAACACCGGGGAGCTGTTTTTT.

This chain joins TRBV7-2 and TRBJ2-1; TRBD2 agrees at 12 bases. The CDR3 has 17 residues. From germline, CDR1 is SGHTA and CDR2 FQGNSA. Trimming removed 5 bases from V and 6 bases from J; junction bases left unmatched: 11. The CDR3 here is CASSPMFTSGGRNEQFF. The CDR3 DNA reads as TGTGCCAGCAGCCCTATGTTCACTAGCGGGGGGCGCAATGAGCAGTTCTTC.

The V gene is TRBV6-1, the J gene TRBJ2-1; D unresolved. The CDR3 totals 16 residues. The V end was cut by 2 bases, the J end by 2 bases, with 13 bases between. The germline V gene has CDR1 MNHNS and CDR2 SASEGT. The CDR3 DNA follows: TGTGCCAGCAGTGAATGGGCGGCAACGACCTACAATGAGCAGTTCTTC. Amino acid sequence: CASSEWAATTYNEQFF.

The genes are TRBV30 and TRBJ2-7, with unresolved D. V gave up 2 bases and J gave up 5 bases, with 7 bases separating them. This CDR3 is 11 amino acids long. Germline CDR1 GTSNPN, CDR2 SVGIG (reference sequence). In DNA, the CDR3 is TGTGCCTGGAGTACCAACAACGAGCAGTACGTC. Protein sequence: CAWSTNNEQYV.

The rearrangement links TRBV12-3 or TRBV12-4 to TRBJ2-1; tentatively, D is TRBD2 (5 bases). Trimming took 2 bases from V and 8 from J, leaving 22 bases between them. This CDR3 is 17 amino acids long. The CDR3 loop reads CASSLLLRADLRDEQFF. As DNA, the CDR3 is TGTGCCAGCAGTTTATTGCTGAGGGCAGACCTTAGGGATGAGCAGTTCTTC.

This chain connects TRBV29-1 to TRBJ1-1; D unresolved. Per the germline V gene, CDR1 is SQVTM and CDR2 is ANQGSEA. CDR3 length: 14 residues. V was shortened by 6 bases and J by 0 bases, with 14 bases between the two germline ends. The DNA for the CDR3 is TGCAGCGTCCCCCGCGTGGGAATGAACACTGAAGCTTTCTTT. Its protein product is CSVPRVGMNTEAFF.

CDR3: CASSLQSEQYF. The CDR3 DNA is TGTGCCAGTAGTCTTCAGTCCGAGCAGTACTTC. The V and J genes are TRBV19 and TRBJ2-7; D is ambiguous. The V end was cut by 5 bases, the J end by 6 bases, with 8 bases between. This CDR3 has 11 residues. CDR1 and CDR2 from the germline V gene are LNHDA and SQIVND (reference sequence).

The genes are TRBV10-2 and TRBJ2-1, with D uncertain. The ends were cut back, 9 bases at V and 2 bases at J, with 5 bases in the middle. The CDR3 length is 11 residues. Germline values: CDR1 WSHSY, CDR2 SAAADI. DNA of the CDR3: TGCGCCAGTGGGCCCTACAATGAGCAGTTCTTC. It yields the protein CASGPYNEQFF.

This chain joins TRBV9 and TRBJ2-1, with D perhaps matching TRBD1 or TRBD2 (5 bases each). CDR1 and CDR2 (germline): SGDLS, YYNGEE. Trimming left V 2 bases short and J 1 base short, with 10 bases between. The CDR3 has 15 residues. The CDR3 DNA is TGTGCCAGCAGCGTTGGGACGCTTTCCTACAATGAGCAGTTCTTC. Translating it yields CASSVGTLSYNEQFF.

The chain carries TRBV29-1 and TRBJ2-2; D is unclear. This CDR3 has 13 amino acids. Germline V gives CDR1 SQVTM, CDR2 ANQGSEA. Trimming took 8 bases from V and 5 from J, leaving 15 bases between them. CDR3 region: CSLLLNPTGELFF. DNA of the CDR3: TGCAGCCTGCTGTTAAACCCGACCGGGGAGCTGTTTTTT.

The rearrangement joins TRBV6-5 to TRBJ1-2; possibly TRBD1 for D (5 bases). CDR3 length: 12 residues. Deletions cut 8 bases from V and 2 bases from J, with 9 bases between. Germline CDR1 MNHEY, CDR2 SVGAGI. The CDR3 is CASGAGNYGYTF. DNA for the CDR3: TGTGCCAGCGGGGCAGGGAACTATGGCTACACCTTC.

This clonotype has just one count. CDR3 sequence: CSARTEEQGAQGYTF. The CDR3 DNA sequence: TGCAGTGCTAGGACGGAAGAACAGGGGGCTCAAGGCTACACCTTC. The chain couples TRBV20-1 to TRBJ1-2; 9 nucleotides match TRBD1. This CDR3 is built from 15 residues. CDR1 and CDR2 from the germline V gene are DFQATT and SNEGSKA (reference sequence). The ends lost 3 bases at V and 8 bases at J; junction bases unmatched: 13.

This chain joins TRBV25-1 and TRBJ1-2; D unresolved. The length of the CDR3 is 14 residues. Looked up from germline, CDR1 is MGHDK and CDR2 is SYGVNS. V shed 3 bases and J shed 4 bases, with 12 bases lying between them. CDR3 DNA: TGTGCCAGCAGTGACTTGGGTCTGGCCTATGGCTACACCTTC. It specifies CASSDLGLAYGYTF.

This clonotype was picked up one time. The J gene is TRBJ2-1, the V gene TRBV13; D may be TRBD1 or TRBD2 (7 bases each). Per germline, CDR1 PRHDT and CDR2 FYEKMQ (reference sequence). This CDR3 spans 16 amino acids. Between the trimmed V and J ends, which lost 5 bases and 0 bases, there was a span of 14 bases. This chain's CDR3 is CASSPRGGGSYNEQFF. CDR3 in DNA: TGTGCCAGCAGCCCCAGGGGGGGCGGCTCCTACAATGAGCAGTTCTTC.

The chain employs TRBV9 and TRBJ2-1; 9 positions match TRBD1. There are 17 residues in the CDR3. From germline, CDR1 is SGDLS and CDR2 YYNGEE. J was trimmed by 2 bases and V by 0 bases; bases with no gene match: 6. CDR3 protein: CASSVAVGTGPYNEQFF. The CDR3 DNA reads TGTGCCAGCAGCGTAGCTGTCGGGACAGGGCCCTACAATGAGCAGTTCTTC.

This clonotype was recorded a few times. The chain has TRBV3-1 and TRBJ1-5, with D possibly matching TRBD1 (5 bases). Germline V CDR1 and CDR2: LGHDT, YNNKEL (reference sequence). The CDR3 extends over 16 amino acids. V was shortened by 0 bases and J by 2 bases, with 11 bases between the two germline ends. Written as DNA, the CDR3 is TGTGCCAGCAGCCAAGATGGGGGTGGTGGCAATCAGCCCCAGCATTTT. This encodes CASSQDGGGGNQPQHF.

The CDR3 region has the DNA TGTGCCAGCAGCCGCCGATCTAGCACAGATACGCAGTATTTT. Amino acids: CASSRRSSTDTQYF. This sequence joins TRBV12-3 or TRBV12-4 and TRBJ2-3; no firm D call. The CDR3 spans 14 residues. V was shortened by 6 bases and J by 0 bases, with 10 bases between the two germline ends.

The chain combines TRBV7-3 with TRBJ2-3; D call uncertain. Germline values: CDR1 SGHTA, CDR2 FQGTGA. This CDR3 region has 13 residues. Trimming removed 5 bases at V and 0 bases at J, with 6 bases between. As DNA, the CDR3 is TGTGCCAGCAGCGCGAGCAGCACAGATACGCAGTATTTT. This encodes CASSASSTDTQYF. Looking up the rest from reference TRBV7-3 and TRBJ2-3 gives the full variable domain: GAGVSQTPSNKVTEKGKYVELRCDPISGHTALYWYRQSLGQGPEFLIYFQGTGAADDSGLPNDRFFAVRPEGSVSTLKIQRTERGDSAVYLCASSASSTDTQYFGPGTRLTVL.

The rearrangement uses TRBV7-2 and TRBJ2-7; no reliable D call. This CDR3 has 13 residues. The V end lost 5 bases, the J end lost 5 bases, and 13 bases lay between the germline ends. Germline CDR1 is SGHTA and CDR2 is FQGNSA. The CDR3 DNA sequence: TGTGCCAGCAGCCTATCTTCTAGGGACGAGCAGTACTTC. The encoded protein is CASSLSSRDEQYF.

V gene TRBV3-1 combines with J gene TRBJ2-5; 8 positions agree with TRBD2. V dropped 0 bases and J dropped 4; count of bases not matched to a gene: 16. In germline, CDR1 is LGHDT, CDR2 YNNKEL (reference sequence). This CDR3 has 19 residues. DNA of the CDR3: TGTGCCAGCAGCCAAGAAGCCTCGGGGGGGCCGGGGGTACGAGAGACCCAGTACTTC. The encoded protein is CASSQEASGGPGVRETQYF.

The chain has TRBV29-1 and TRBJ1-2; D is unresolved. This CDR3 is built from 14 residues. The germline V gene has CDR1 SQVTM and CDR2 ANQGSEA. Trimming left V 0 bases short and J 1 base short, with 9 bases between. The DNA for the CDR3 is TGCAGCGTTGAAGATCTTCCAGTTAACTATGGCTACACCTTC. It codes for CSVEDLPVNYGYTF. Drawing the rest from reference TRBV29-1 and TRBJ1-2, the complete variable domain is SAVISQKPSRDICQRGTSLTIQCQVDSQVTMMFWYRQQPGQSLTLIATANQGSEATYESGFVIDKFPISRPNLTFSTLTVSNMSPEDSSIYLCSVEDLPVNYGYTFGSGTRLTVV.